What follows are 21 T cell receptor beta chains derived from one specimen sequenced in a study of blood T cell repertoires in COVID-19. Libraries were prepared by immunoSEQ multiplex PCR; TCRdb keeps only in-frame clonotypes and omits some of them. The table lists about 99,000 clones, around 74% of them singletons. Sequencing was done on a sample of peripheral blood. The origin of the receptors is an elderly woman with active or convalescent COVID-19.

The chain links TRBV27 to TRBJ2-1; unclear D gene. V was cut by 2 bases and J by 7 bases, with 9 bases left in between. The V gene's germline CDR1 is MNHEY and CDR2 SMNVEV (reference sequence). This CDR3 has 13 residues. The CDR3 protein is CASSLGYSNEQFF. CDR3 nucleotide sequence: TGTGCCAGCAGTTTAGGGTACAGTAATGAGCAGTTCTTC.

This clone was detected only once. V usage is TRBV5-1 and J usage is TRBJ1-4, with D perhaps TRBD1 (5 bases). Per the germline V gene, CDR1 is SGHRS and CDR2 is YFSETQ. This CDR3 comprises 14 residues. With 2 bases removed from V and 7 bases from J, the gap between germline ends came to 12 bases. Here the CDR3 DNA reads TGCGCCAGCAGCTTTGGGCAGGGAGGTGAAAAACTGTTTTTT. The encoded protein is CASSFGQGGEKLFF. The full variable domain, in which reference TRBV5-1 and TRBJ1-4 provide the parts outside the CDR3, is KAGVTQTPRYLIKTRGQQVTLSCSPISGHRSVSWYQQTPGQGLQFLFEYFSETQRNKGNFPGRFSGRQFSNSRSEMNVSTLELGDSALYLCASSFGQGGEKLFFGSGTQLSVL.

This clone was counted once. V gene TRBV2 combines with J gene TRBJ2-3; a possible D gene is TRBD1 (6 bases). V lost 6 bases and J 0 bases, leaving 10 bases between the germline ends. Germline V gives CDR1 SNHLY, CDR2 FYNNEI. This CDR3 spans 14 amino acids. As DNA, the CDR3 is TGTGCCAGCAGGAGGACAGTTAGCACAGATACGCAGTATTTT. It specifies CASRRTVSTDTQYF.

This clone was seen a handful of times. The rearrangement uses TRBV19 and TRBJ2-1; 10 nucleotides line up with TRBD2. CDR3 length: 15 amino acids. V lost 3 bases, J lost 7 bases, and 6 bases stayed unmatched. CDR1 is LNHDA and CDR2 is SQIVND in the germline V gene (reference sequence). CDR3 amino acids: CASSIRTSGTNEQFF. For the CDR3, the DNA is TGTGCCAGTAGTATTCGGACTAGCGGTACGAATGAGCAGTTCTTC. The complete variable domain, with remaining parts taken from reference TRBV19 and TRBJ2-1, reads DGGITQSPKYLFRKEGQNVTLSCEQNLNHDAMYWYRQDPGQGLRLIYYSQIVNDFQKGDIAEGYSVSREKKESFPLTVTSAQKNPTAFYLCASSIRTSGTNEQFFGPGTRLTVL.

The chain couples TRBV24-1 to TRBJ2-3, with 7 bases matching TRBD1. Unmatched junction bases numbered 3, after V lost 4 bases and J lost 3 bases. The length of the CDR3 is 14 residues. In germline, CDR1 is KGHDR, CDR2 SFDVKD. The CDR3 bases are TGTGCCACCAGTGACAGGGGGTTGACAGATACGCAGTATTTT. This gives the protein CATSDRGLTDTQYF.

The chain couples TRBV7-8 to TRBJ2-7; the D gene is possibly TRBD2 (6 bases). CDR1 is SGHVS, CDR2 FQNEAQ, per germline. Trimming left V 5 bases short and J 4 bases short, with 18 bases between. CDR3 length: 15 amino acids. CDR3 protein: CASSLGGTRGYEQYF. The DNA of the CDR3 is TGTGCCAGCAGCCTCGGGGGAACTCGGGGGTACGAGCAGTACTTC.

The CDR3 coding sequence is TGTGCCAGCAGCTTAGATTCGACAGGGGTTTGGGGCTACACCTTC. Translated, it gives CASSLDSTGVWGYTF. The chain uses TRBV11-2 and TRBJ1-2, with 8 bases matching TRBD1. V gave up 0 bases and J gave up 8 bases; unmatched junction bases: 8. Germline assignment: CDR1 SGHAT and CDR2 FQNNGV. The CDR3 spans 15 residues.

The chain is built from TRBV7-9 and TRBJ1-2; the match to TRBD1 covers 7 bases. The CDR3 is 16 residues long. Losses at the gene ends were 1 base for V and 0 bases for J; bases not matched to a gene: 5. Germline-derived CDR1 and CDR2 are SEHNR and FQNEAQ (reference sequence). The CDR3 DNA sequence: TGTGCCAGCAGCTTAGATGGGGACAGAACTAACTATGGCTACACCTTC. This codes for CASSLDGDRTNYGYTF.

The chain employs TRBV7-2 and TRBJ2-7, with a weak D call TRBD1 (6 bases). V lost 5 bases, J lost 4 bases, and 18 bases lay in between. Germline CDR1 SGHTA, CDR2 FQGNSA. The CDR3 totals 15 residues. CDR3 sequence: CASSASGVRLYEQYF. CDR3 coding DNA: TGTGCCAGCAGCGCCTCAGGGGTACGCCTTTACGAGCAGTACTTC. Based on the CDR3 plus reference TRBV7-2 and TRBJ2-7, the full variable domain is GAGVSQSPSNKVTEKGKDVELRCDPISGHTALYWYRQSLGQGLEFLIYFQGNSAPDKSGLPSDRFSAERTGGSVSTLTIQRTQQEDSAVYLCASSASGVRLYEQYFGPGTRLTVT.

The chain has TRBV7-6 and TRBJ2-1; D is perhaps TRBD2 (6 bases). Germline CDR1 and CDR2: SGHVS and FNYEAQ. CDR3 length: 13 residues. Trimming pared 0 bases from V and 7 bases from J, leaving 7 bases between. This chain's CDR3 is CASSLAGGNEQFF. The CDR3 coding sequence is TGTGCCAGCAGCTTAGCTGGGGGGAATGAGCAGTTCTTC.

This chain uses TRBV5-8 with TRBJ1-4; 7 positions agree with TRBD1. Trimming removed 4 bases from V and 5 bases from J; junction bases left unmatched: 8. Germline V gives CDR1 SGHTS, CDR2 YDEGEE. This CDR3 spans 15 amino acids. The CDR3 sequence: CASSRGTAGNEKLFF. The CDR3 DNA sequence: TGTGCCAGCAGCAGGGGGACAGCAGGCAATGAAAAACTGTTTTTT.

This chain connects TRBV27 to TRBJ2-3, with 12 bases matching TRBD2. CDR3 length: 15 residues. CDR1 and CDR2 from the germline V gene are MNHEY and SMNVEV (reference sequence). Germline trimming cut 6 bases from V and 6 bases from J; bases unmatched to any gene: 7. This chain's CDR3 is CASRALAGGGDTQYF. For the CDR3, the DNA is TGTGCCAGCAGAGCACTAGCGGGGGGAGGGGATACGCAGTATTTT.

V is TRBV5-8 and J is TRBJ2-7; 7 positions match TRBD1. The germline V gene has CDR1 SGHTS and CDR2 YDEGEE. V gave up 4 bases and J gave up 7 bases; unmatched junction bases: 14. This CDR3 spans 15 amino acids. In DNA, the CDR3 is TGTGCCAGCAGCCGTAGTGGGGGACAGACGTGGGAGCAGTACTTC. This encodes CASSRSGGQTWEQYF.

The chain is built from TRBV7-8 and TRBJ2-1; D remains ambiguous. Germline CDR1 SGHVS, CDR2 FQNEAQ. The CDR3 totals 14 residues. Trimming stripped 5 bases from V and 7 bases from J, with 15 bases between. The CDR3 sequence: CASSPQALLNEQFF. For the CDR3, the DNA is TGTGCCAGCAGCCCCCAAGCTCTGTTAAATGAGCAGTTCTTC. Combining the CDR3 with reference TRBV7-8 and TRBJ2-1 gives the whole variable domain GAGVSQSPRYKVAKRGQDVALRCDPISGHVSLFWYQQALGQGPEFLTYFQNEAQLDKSGLPSDRFFAERPEGSVSTLKIQRTQQEDSAVYLCASSPQALLNEQFFGPGTRLTVL.

V and J are TRBV15 and TRBJ2-5, with D unresolved. Deletions cut 5 bases from V and 1 base from J, with 20 bases between. This CDR3 has 17 residues. From germline, CDR1 is LNHNV and CDR2 YYDKDF (reference sequence). CDR3 DNA: TGTGCCACCAGCGCCAATCCCCCCCCCAGGTTCCAAGAGACCCAGTACTTC. Translation: CATSANPPPRFQETQYF.

This clone was found once. The rearrangement uses TRBV20-1 and TRBJ2-1; TRBD2 is a possible D gene (5 bases). V lost 6 bases and J lost 12, with 15 bases in between. Looked up from germline, CDR1 is DFQATT and CDR2 is SNEGSKA (reference sequence). The CDR3 consists of 11 residues. CDR3: CSAVGLEGQFF. CDR3 coding DNA: TGCAGTGCCGTTGGTCTAGAGGGGCAGTTCTTC.

The gene calls are TRBV4-1 and TRBJ2-4; no firm D call. The CDR3 consists of 18 residues. The V end lost 4 bases, the J end lost 0 bases, and 19 bases lay between the germline ends. CDR1 is MGHRA and CDR2 is YSYEKL in the germline V gene. The CDR3 DNA reads as TGCGCCAGCAGCCCCACACAAGAAAGTACCGTAGCCAAAAACATTCAGTACTTC. This gives the protein CASSPTQESTVAKNIQYF.

The chain carries TRBV11-1 and TRBJ2-7; TRBD2 agrees at 11 bases. J lost 3 bases, V lost 5 bases, and 6 bases had no gene match. CDR3 length: 15 residues. The germline CDR1 and CDR2 sequences are SGHAT and FQDESV (reference sequence). CDR3 region: CASSRLAGNNYEQYF. Written as DNA, the CDR3 is TGTGCCAGCAGCCGACTAGCGGGAAACAACTACGAGCAGTACTTC.

The rearrangement uses TRBV7-2 and TRBJ2-7; TRBD2 agrees at 8 bases. The germline V gene has CDR1 SGHTA and CDR2 FQGNSA. The trim removed 1 base at V and 5 bases at J, leaving 10 bases unmatched. This CDR3 contains 16 residues. The CDR3 protein is CASSLVTGLGSHEQYF. In nucleotides, the CDR3 is TGTGCCAGCAGCTTAGTGACGGGACTAGGGTCCCACGAGCAGTACTTC.

This clone has just a few counts. This rearrangement joins TRBV20-1 to TRBJ2-5, with TRBD2 as a possible D gene (6 bases). Trimming pared 3 bases from V and 4 bases from J, leaving 18 bases between. The CDR3 contains 15 residues. Germline CDR1 reads DFQATT; CDR2 reads SNEGSKA (reference sequence). This CDR3 reads CSASRAGSLRETQYF. For the CDR3, the DNA is TGCAGTGCTAGTCGGGCGGGATCTTTAAGAGAGACCCAGTACTTC.

This clone has a handful of counts. J is TRBJ1-6 and V is TRBV28, with D unresolved. V was pared by 2 bases and J by 0 bases, with 5 bases between. The CDR3 is made up of 15 amino acids. The germline V gene encodes CDR1 MDHEN and CDR2 SYDVKM. CDR3 residues: CASSLPSSYNSPLHF. The CDR3 DNA sequence: TGTGCCAGCAGTTTACCATCCTCCTATAATTCACCCCTCCACTTT.